This T cell receptor (beta chain) was recovered during a study of T cells in Graves' hyperthyroidism and ophthalmopathy. Study-level findings and limits: Most clonotypes that expanded in the thyroid above 0.001 also showed up in blood.

TCR beta CDR3 sequences were amplified from RNA transcripts. Initially, a first-round RT-PCR of the TCR CDR3 employed the HTBI primer set. TCRdb re-analysed the multiplex PCR reads in MiXCR, keeping a single row per CDR3 protein. The top ten clones hold around 19% of a sample with about 560,000 distinct CDR3 sequences, over 15% of them seen once. This clonotype occurred many times. The antigen is unknown. Trimming left V 7 bases short and J 0 bases short, with 12 bases between. There are 15 residues in the CDR3. Germline V CDR1 and CDR2: MNHEY, SVGEGT. The source of this sequence is a woman between 18 and 30 years old with Graves' hyperthyroidism. The chain has TRBV6-2 or TRBV6-3 and TRBJ2-2, with a weak D call TRBD2 (5 bases). The sequencing input was blood. CDR3: CASTRAGPNTGELFF. Written as DNA, the CDR3 is TGTGCCAGCACTAGGGCGGGTCCGAACACCGGGGAGCTGTTTTTT.